This TCR beta chain emerged from a study of shared clonotypes between healthy human individuals. Assay: immunoSEQ multiplex PCR; the TCRdb copy retains only in-frame clones and omits some. The sample contains about 1.1 million clones, roughly 80% of which appear only once. Germline V gene data show CDR1 as SGHDN and CDR2 as FVKESK. The germline V and J ends were trimmed by 2 bases and 2 bases, with 25 bases remaining between them. This CDR3 contains 20 residues. This TCR came from a man younger than 35 in good health. Some clones in this sample may be carry-over from other donors' samples. Input material: memory CD4+ T cells from PBMCs. The subset was: CD45RA-negative fraction. This chain connects TRBV14 to TRBJ2-1; D is unclear. CDR3 sequence reads: CASSQLGPGHGTRPYNEQFF. CDR3 nucleotide sequence: TGTGCCAGCAGCCAATTAGGGCCAGGTCATGGCACAAGACCCTACAATGAGCAGTTCTTC.